The next 22 T cell receptor beta chains were all read from a single sample in a study of T-cell reconstitution after alpha-beta-depleted transplantation in children (dated by TCRdb to 2015 to 2016). The sample's treatment or condition label, decoded: allogeneic hematopoietic cell transplantation with graft depleted of TCRalphabeta T cells and CD19 B cells. Libraries were constructed by PCR. The run used an Illumina HiSeq 2500. TCR library preparation used molecular barcoding, with unique molecular identifiers applied to normalize quantification of the TCRbeta repertoire. The public sequencing data were trimmed at Q25 with fastp and processed into clonotypes with MiXCR by TCRdb, which kept only in-frame beta chains. Entries are consolidated by CDR3 protein sequence, retaining the most common genes and DNA. The sample contains 98,000 or so distinct CDR3 sequences, around a quarter of them found a single time. The ten largest clones add up to around a fifth of the sample.

Sequenced material: PBMCs, taken before TCRalphabeta/CD19-depleted stem cell transplant. The receptors derive from a boy younger than 10 with acute lymphoblastic leukemia, due to receive a stem cell transplant.

The V call is TRBV7-9, the J call TRBJ2-1; perhaps TRBD1 as D (5 bases). CDR3 length: 15 amino acids. V was trimmed by 3 bases and J by 2 bases, leaving 11 bases between them. Germline V gene lookup returns CDR1 SEHNR and CDR2 FQNEAQ (reference sequence). The CDR3 loop is CASSLSEQAYNEQFF. CDR3 DNA: TGTGCCAGCAGCTTGTCGGAACAGGCCTACAATGAGCAGTTCTTC.

The chain recombines TRBV6-5 with TRBJ1-4; 7 nucleotides align to TRBD1. The CDR3 loop spans 14 amino acids. Trimming took 3 bases from V and 7 from J; bases not matched to a gene: 5. The germline gives CDR1 MNHEY, CDR2 SVGAGI. CDR3 nucleotide sequence: TGTGCCAGCAGTTATAGGGGGCTGGCTGAAAAACTGTTTTTT. Translation gives CASSYRGLAEKLFF.

The table lists this clonotype with a count of one. The CDR3 bases are TGCGCCAGCAGCTCGGGTCCAGGGGGCGAGCGCTCGGGTGAAGCTTTCTTT. It codes for CASSSGPGGERSGEAFF. V and J are TRBV5-1 and TRBJ1-1; 8 bases line up with TRBD1. J gave up 7 bases and V 3 bases, and 17 bases lay outside the gene matches. The CDR3 covers 17 residues. The germline CDR1 and CDR2 sequences are SGHRS and YFSETQ.

This clonotype has just a few counts. The CDR3: CASSHYTDGSDTEAFF. The CDR3, as DNA: TGCGCCAGCAGCCATTACACAGACGGGTCGGACACTGAAGCTTTCTTT. V and J are TRBV4-1 and TRBJ1-1, with D uncertain. The CDR3 is 16 residues long. From germline, CDR1 is MGHRA and CDR2 YSYEKL. Trimming cost V 3 bases and J 3 bases, with 17 bases left between them.

The chain has TRBV7-9 and TRBJ2-2, with 7 bases identical to TRBD1. The CDR3 runs 15 residues. Germline assignment: CDR1 SEHNR and CDR2 FQNEAQ (reference sequence). V trimming: 5 bases; J trimming: 7 bases; junction bases outside the gene matches: 10. Here the CDR3 DNA reads TGTGCCAGCAGCGAAAAGACAGGGACGAGCGGGGAGCTGTTTTTT. Translating gives CASSEKTGTSGELFF.

The chain is built from TRBV27 and TRBJ2-2, with D perhaps TRBD1 (6 bases). The ends were cut back, 7 bases at V and 5 bases at J, with 17 bases in the middle. Germline assignment: CDR1 MNHEY and CDR2 SMNVEV (reference sequence). CDR3 length: 15 amino acids. CDR3: CASNQGPRGTGELFF. In nucleotides, the CDR3 is TGTGCCAGCAATCAGGGGCCTAGAGGGACCGGGGAGCTGTTTTTT.

The sample holds many counts of this clonotype. This chain connects TRBV10-3 to TRBJ1-5; D possibly corresponds to TRBD1 (6 bases). V was shortened by 9 bases and J by 3 bases, with 12 bases between the two germline ends. The germline CDR1 and CDR2 sequences are ENHRY and SYGVKD. The CDR3 runs to 13 residues. The CDR3 DNA reads as TGTGCCATGGCGGACAGTATCAATCAGCCCCAGCATTTT. It translates to CAMADSINQPQHF.

The V and J genes are TRBV20-1 and TRBJ2-5, with D perhaps matching TRBD2 (5 bases). V was shortened by 6 bases and J by 2 bases, with 16 bases between the two germline ends. The CDR3 totals 14 residues. Germline V gene lookup returns CDR1 DFQATT and CDR2 SNEGSKA (reference sequence). Here the CDR3 reads CSAYNRGIQETQYF. CDR3 sequence (DNA): TGCAGTGCCTATAATCGAGGGATTCAAGAGACCCAGTACTTC.

Many counts were recorded for this clonotype. The chain is built from TRBV20-1 and TRBJ2-3; TRBD2 is a possible D gene (6 bases). Germline loops: CDR1 DFQATT, CDR2 SNEGSKA (reference sequence). With 3 bases removed from V and 1 base from J, the gap between germline ends came to 11 bases. The CDR3 length is 14 residues. The CDR3 loop is CSASAGTGTDTQYF. CDR3 DNA sequence: TGCAGTGCTAGTGCCGGGACTGGCACAGATACGCAGTATTTT.

This clonotype was seen a few times. This sequence joins TRBV7-2 and TRBJ2-4, with TRBD2 identical over 12 bases. Trimming cost V 3 bases and J 2 bases; bases outside gene matches: 5. The CDR3 is 17 amino acids. The germline CDR1 and CDR2 sequences are SGHTA and FQGNSA. Written as DNA, the CDR3 is TGTGCCAGCAGCTTGATGACTAGCGGGAGAACCAAAAACATTCAGTACTTC. Translation gives CASSLMTSGRTKNIQYF.

The chain is built from TRBV20-1 and TRBJ2-3; possible D gene TRBD2, 7 bases. The CDR3 is made up of 17 amino acids. Deletions cut 0 bases from V and 13 bases from J, with 29 bases between. In germline, CDR1 is DFQATT, CDR2 SNEGSKA (reference sequence). The CDR3 sequence is CSARDQFERPLGGEEYF. As DNA, the CDR3 is TGCAGTGCTAGAGATCAATTCGAGCGGCCCTTAGGGGGGGAGGAGTATTTT.

V is TRBV29-1 and J is TRBJ2-5; D unresolved. V was clipped by 4 bases and J by 3 bases, with 9 bases between them. This CDR3 has 12 amino acids. CDR1 SQVTM and CDR2 ANQGSEA come from the germline V gene. The CDR3 nucleotides are TGCAGCGTTGTCCCTAGTGAAGAGACCCAGTACTTC. Encoded protein: CSVVPSEETQYF.

This clonotype was seen only a few times. The chain couples TRBV10-3 to TRBJ2-4, with 8 bases matching TRBD2. The CDR3 covers 15 residues. Germline-derived CDR1 and CDR2 are ENHRY and SYGVKD. V was pared by 6 bases and J by 2 bases, with 6 bases of the junction left unmatched. CDR3 in amino acids: CAISETSGPKNIQYF. The CDR3 coding sequence is TGTGCCATCAGCGAAACTAGCGGCCCCAAAAACATTCAGTACTTC.

V usage is TRBV6-4 and J usage is TRBJ1-1, with TRBD1 as a possible D gene (5 bases). This CDR3 contains 15 residues. Germline loops: CDR1 MRHNA, CDR2 SNTAGT. The V and J ends lost 6 bases and 0 bases respectively, with 14 bases between them. CDR3 nucleotide sequence: TGTGCCAGCAGAAGAGGGGCGGACATGAACACTGAAGCTTTCTTT. Its protein product is CASRRGADMNTEAFF.

A few counts support this clonotype. The rearrangement joins TRBV5-1 to TRBJ2-1, with a tentative D call TRBD1 (7 bases). V was clipped by 4 bases and J by 7 bases, with 18 bases between them. The CDR3 totals 15 residues. CDR1 is SGHRS and CDR2 is YFSETQ in the germline V gene. The CDR3: CASSPGDRKGNEQFF. The CDR3 nucleotides read TGCGCCAGCAGCCCGGGGGACAGAAAGGGTAATGAGCAGTTCTTC.

The chain combines TRBV5-1 with TRBJ2-7; 8 nucleotides align to TRBD2. Germline CDR1 reads SGHRS; CDR2 reads YFSETQ. The CDR3 runs to 13 residues. V gave up 6 bases and J gave up 1 base; unmatched junction bases: 3. The CDR3 DNA is TGCGCCAGCAATAGCGGGACATCCTACGAGCAGTACTTC. Encoded protein: CASNSGTSYEQYF.

This clonotype was counted ten times or more. The V call is TRBV28, the J call TRBJ2-7; D is unresolved. Per germline, CDR1 MDHEN and CDR2 SYDVKM. V lost 6 bases and J 3 bases, leaving 9 bases between the germline ends. There are 12 residues in the CDR3. The CDR3 bases are TGTGCCAGCAGCTTTCTAGACTACGAGCAGTACTTC. Residues: CASSFLDYEQYF.

This clonotype showed up many times. The chain joins TRBV5-1 to TRBJ1-6; possibly TRBD1 for D (5 bases). V was pared by 4 bases and J by 5 bases, with 16 bases between. Germline values: CDR1 SGHRS, CDR2 YFSETQ. This CDR3 region has 16 residues. The DNA of the CDR3 is TGCGCCAGCAGCGTGACAGCGTTGGGGGATAATTCACCCCTCCACTTT. Protein product: CASSVTALGDNSPLHF.

This sequence joins TRBV5-1 and TRBJ2-1; no clear D. Germline V gene lookup returns CDR1 SGHRS and CDR2 YFSETQ. The V and J ends lost 1 base and 9 bases respectively, with 11 bases between them. The CDR3 extends over 13 amino acids. The CDR3 region is CASSLLTVTEQFF. As DNA, the CDR3 is TGCGCCAGCAGCTTGCTTACGGTAACTGAGCAGTTCTTC.

This clonotype showed up just a few times. The J gene is TRBJ2-7, the V gene TRBV6-6, with D perhaps matching TRBD1 or TRBD2 (6 bases each). Germline V gives CDR1 MNHNY, CDR2 SVGAGI (reference sequence). Between the trimmed V and J ends, which lost 5 bases and 5 bases, there was a span of 13 bases. The CDR3 spans 13 residues. CDR3 region: CASSGGRQDEQYF. The CDR3 nucleotides read TGTGCCAGCAGTGGGGGGCGACAGGACGAGCAGTACTTC.

V usage is TRBV2 and J usage is TRBJ2-7; D is possibly TRBD2 (5 bases). The CDR3 contains 13 residues. Germline-derived CDR1 and CDR2 are SNHLY and FYNNEI. The V end lost 5 bases, the J end lost 3 bases, and 11 bases lay between the germline ends. In DNA, the CDR3 is TGTGCCAGCAGTAGCGGCATGAGCTACGAGCAGTACTTC. Its translation: CASSSGMSYEQYF.

This clonotype was recorded a few times. The rearrangement links TRBV4-1 to TRBJ2-1; 9 bases line up with TRBD2. V lost 0 bases and J lost 0; bases outside the gene matches: 0. The CDR3 extends over 16 amino acids. From germline, CDR1 is MGHRA and CDR2 YSYEKL. CDR3 DNA: TGCGCCAGCAGCCAAGAACTAGCGGGCTCCTACAATGAGCAGTTCTTC. This gives the protein CASSQELAGSYNEQFF.